This TCR beta chain is from a study of cytomegalovirus exposure and HLA in healthy donors. For this clone: The antigen is unknown.

The PCR had 60 Vbeta and 13 Jbeta primers. Assay: immunoSEQ multiplex PCR; the TCRdb copy retains only in-frame clones and omits some. Here the sample spans more than 150,000 clones, 87% being singletons. There are 14 residues in the CDR3. The germline V gene encodes CDR1 SGHRS and CDR2 YFSETQ. V was cut by 0 bases and J by 7 bases, with 14 bases left in between. General study findings and limits: In vitro confirmation showed three CMV-associated chains to be CMV antigen specific.

This chain links TRBV5-1 with TRBJ2-7; D is undetermined. This TCR came from a girl less than two years old in good health and CMV-seronegative. Sequenced input: PBMCs. Here the CDR3 reads CASSLGWPAGEQYF. CDR3 DNA sequence: TGCGCCAGCAGCTTGGGCTGGCCAGCCGGGGAGCAGTACTTC. The full variable domain, completed using reference TRBV5-1 and TRBJ2-7, is KAGVTQTPRYLIKTRGQQVTLSCSPISGHRSVSWYQQTPGQGLQFLFEYFSETQRNKGNFPGRFSGRQFSNSRSEMNVSTLELGDSALYLCASSLGWPAGEQYFGPGTRLTVT.